These 32 T cell receptor beta chains were all obtained from the same sample, sequenced in a study of early T cells in non-severe SARS-CoV-2 infection. TCRdb fed the 5' RACE reads into MiXCR, producing one record per CDR3 protein. The table lists tens of thousands of distinct CDR3 sequences, less than 6.5% of them singletons. Source material: whole blood. The receptor source for this set is an adult who was a healthcare worker with PCR-confirmed SARS-CoV-2 infection or an uninfected control (not recorded which).

This clonotype was detected many times. V is TRBV19 and J is TRBJ1-5, with D possibly TRBD1 on 5 matching bases. This CDR3 contains 14 residues. Germline V gives CDR1 LNHDA, CDR2 SQIVND (reference sequence). Trimming took off 3 bases at V and 2 bases at J, with 8 bases between the two ends. The CDR3 bases are TGTGCCAGTAGTATGGAAGGGGGCAATCAGCCCCAGCATTTT. It encodes CASSMEGGNQPQHF.

This clonotype was detected many times. The chain joins TRBV7-9 to TRBJ1-2; TRBD1 matches 8 bases. Germline values: CDR1 SEHNR, CDR2 FQNEAQ (reference sequence). The CDR3 extends over 12 amino acids. The trim removed 4 bases at V and 7 bases at J, leaving 2 bases unmatched. CDR3 coding DNA: TGTGCCAGCAGCTCAGGGGGCGTTGGCTACACCTTC. Its protein is CASSSGGVGYTF. The full variable domain, its missing parts supplied by reference TRBV7-9 and TRBJ1-2, is DTGVSQNPRHKITKRGQNVTFRCDPISEHNRLYWYRQTLGQGPEFLTYFQNEAQLEKSRLLSDRFSAERPKGSFSTLEIQRTEQGDSAMYLCASSSGGVGYTFGSGTRLTVV.

The chain combines TRBV7-9 with TRBJ2-6; TRBD2 agrees at 15 bases. V was pared by 5 bases and J by 0 bases, with 2 bases of the junction left unmatched. The germline V gene encodes CDR1 SEHNR and CDR2 FQNEAQ (reference sequence). The CDR3 length is 18 residues. For the CDR3, the DNA is TGTGCCAGCAGCCCGGGACTAGCGGGAGGCTCTGGGGCCAACGTCCTGACTTTC. It specifies CASSPGLAGGSGANVLTF.

The rearrangement links TRBV7-9 to TRBJ2-3, with 7 bases fitting TRBD2. The CDR3 runs to 14 residues. Losses at the gene ends were 3 bases for V and 4 bases for J; bases not matched to a gene: 4. Germline loops: CDR1 SEHNR, CDR2 FQNEAQ (reference sequence). CDR3 nucleotide sequence: TGTGCCAGCAGCTTGCGGGAGTACGCAGATACGCAGTATTTT. Protein sequence: CASSLREYADTQYF.

This clonotype was counted between two and nine times. V and J are TRBV6-5 and TRBJ1-4; weak D call: TRBD1 (6 bases). The CDR3 length is 15 residues. Germline V CDR1 and CDR2: MNHEY, SVGAGI. V was pared by 5 bases and J by 7 bases, with 17 bases between. CDR3 in amino acids: CASSPPGAQGEKLFF. DNA of the CDR3: TGTGCCAGCAGTCCCCCGGGGGCTCAGGGTGAAAAACTGTTTTTT.

This clonotype was seen many times. V and J are TRBV5-1 and TRBJ2-7; D perhaps matches TRBD2 (5 bases). The germline V gene has CDR1 SGHRS and CDR2 YFSETQ. Trimming took off 0 bases at V and 7 bases at J, with 11 bases between the two ends. This CDR3 has 13 amino acids. The CDR3, as DNA: TGCGCCAGCAGCTTGGAATGGACTGGGGAGCAGTACTTC. Translated, it gives CASSLEWTGEQYF.

This clonotype was counted many times. The V call is TRBV9, the J call TRBJ1-1; D not certain. CDR1 is SGDLS, CDR2 YYNGEE, per germline. The length of the CDR3 is 14 residues. V lost 1 base, J lost 1 base, and 8 bases lay in between. CDR3 bases: TGTGCCAGCAGCGTATTTGAAGCGAACACTGAAGCTTTCTTT. Translated, it gives CASSVFEANTEAFF.

The table lists this clonotype with many counts. The gene calls are TRBV12-5 and TRBJ2-1; a possible D gene is TRBD2 (6 bases). Looked up from germline, CDR1 is LGHNT and CDR2 is FRNRAP. The CDR3 totals 16 residues. Trimming left V 7 bases short and J 0 bases short, with 16 bases between. CDR3 coding DNA: TGTGCTAGTGTCCCCCGAGGGAGGAGCTCCTACAATGAGCAGTTCTTC. The encoded protein is CASVPRGRSSYNEQFF.

This clonotype was found many times. The V call is TRBV28, the J call TRBJ2-7; 7 bases are shared with TRBD1. V dropped 6 bases and J dropped 2; count of bases not matched to a gene: 7. This CDR3 has 14 amino acids. The germline CDR1 and CDR2 sequences are MDHEN and SYDVKM. The CDR3 loop is CASSPGTAPYEQYF. CDR3 bases: TGTGCCAGCAGCCCCGGGACAGCTCCCTACGAGCAGTACTTC.

This clonotype has at least ten counts. The chain joins TRBV5-1 to TRBJ2-2, with no clear D. CDR1 is SGHRS, CDR2 YFSETQ, per germline. V was trimmed by 0 bases and J by 7 bases, leaving 16 bases between them. The length of the CDR3 is 16 residues. The CDR3 sequence: CASSLGLTRAGGELFF. For the CDR3, the DNA is TGCGCCAGCAGCTTGGGGCTGACAAGGGCCGGCGGGGAGCTGTTTTTT.

This clonotype was seen many times. The V call is TRBV4-3, the J call TRBJ2-7, with D perhaps matching TRBD1 (6 bases). Trimming left V 4 bases short and J 4 bases short, with 11 bases between. The CDR3 is 13 residues long. CDR1 is LGHNA and CDR2 is YSLEER in the germline V gene. CDR3 nucleotide sequence: TGCGCCAGCAGCCTCAGAGGGGGTTACGAGCAGTACTTC. Translating it yields CASSLRGGYEQYF.

This clonotype was recorded many times. The chain uses TRBV14 and TRBJ2-7; TRBD1 matches 9 bases. CDR1 is SGHDN, CDR2 FVKESK, per germline. After removal of 5 bases from V and 4 bases from J, the junction contained 3 bases not matched to a gene. This CDR3 contains 13 residues. The DNA of the CDR3 is TGTGCCAGCAGCAGACAGGGGGTGTACGAGCAGTACTTC. The encoded protein is CASSRQGVYEQYF.

V is TRBV21-1 and J is TRBJ2-7; the DNA was not compared with TRBD2, the D call given in the table. TRBV21-1 is annotated as a pseudogene. This CDR3 contains 15 residues. CDR3 nucleotide sequence: TGTGCCAGCGCCGACGGACTAGCGGGAGTCTACGAGCAGTACTTC. Translated: CASADGLAGVYEQYF.

This clonotype was counted at least ten times. The chain is built from TRBV7-2 and TRBJ1-6; D possibly corresponds to TRBD1 (6 bases). Per the germline V gene, CDR1 is SGHTA and CDR2 is FQGNSA. CDR3 size: 16 residues. V was trimmed by 7 bases and J by 0 bases, leaving 13 bases between them. In nucleotides, the CDR3 is TGTGCCAGCAACGAGGGGGGGAGCTCCTATAATTCACCCCTCCACTTT. Translating it yields CASNEGGSSYNSPLHF.

This clonotype was recorded at least ten times. The chain combines TRBV16 with TRBJ1-2, with a weak D call TRBD1 (6 bases). CDR1 and CDR2 (germline): KGHSY, FQNENV. V gave up 2 bases and J gave up 8 bases, with 12 bases separating them. There are 13 residues in the CDR3. The CDR3 sequence: CASSQGQFGGYTF. The DNA of the CDR3 is TGTGCCAGCAGCCAAGGACAGTTCGGAGGCTACACCTTC.

This clonotype was seen repeatedly, ten times or more. This chain joins TRBV10-3 and TRBJ2-1, with 11 bases that match TRBD2. The length of the CDR3 is 16 residues. Germline values: CDR1 ENHRY, CDR2 SYGVKD. J lost 0 bases, V lost 4 bases, and 2 bases had no gene match. DNA of the CDR3: TGTGCCATCAGTGGCGGACTAGCGGGCTCCTACAATGAGCAGTTCTTC. Protein sequence: CAISGGLAGSYNEQFF.

The CDR3 region has the DNA TGTGCCAGTAGTCGCCCAGGGACAGCGAATCAGCCCCAGCATTTT. Its protein is CASSRPGTANQPQHF. The chain uses TRBV19 and TRBJ1-5; TRBD1 aligns across 7 bases. With V trimmed by 5 bases and J by 4 bases, 8 bases remained unmatched. The CDR3 is 15 amino acids. CDR1 and CDR2 from the germline V gene are LNHDA and SQIVND (reference sequence).

This clonotype was seen a few times. V is TRBV7-3 and J is TRBJ1-1; no clear D. This CDR3 is built from 13 residues. Germline values: CDR1 SGHTA, CDR2 FQGTGA. Trimming shortened V by 2 bases and J by 6 bases, and 10 bases separated the two germline ends. Written as DNA, the CDR3 is TGTGCCAGCAGCTTATCTCCGCGGGCTGAAGCTTTCTTT. This sequence encodes CASSLSPRAEAFF.

This clonotype was seen ten or more times. This chain links TRBV6-6 with TRBJ1-2; D is possibly TRBD1 (6 bases). The germline CDR1 and CDR2 sequences are MNHNY and SVGAGI (reference sequence). This CDR3 has 14 residues. V lost 6 bases to trimming and J lost 4 bases, with 15 bases between them. The DNA of the CDR3 is TGTGCCAGCAGCTCCCCCACAGGGATCTATGGCTACACCTTC. It specifies CASSSPTGIYGYTF.

This clonotype was counted at least ten times. This chain connects TRBV3-1 to TRBJ1-5; 8 positions agree with TRBD1. V trimming: 4 bases; J trimming: 7 bases; junction bases outside the gene matches: 6. The germline V gene encodes CDR1 LGHDT and CDR2 YNNKEL (reference sequence). This CDR3 contains 14 residues. DNA of the CDR3: TGTGCCAGCAGCCTCCGGACAGGGACGCAGCCCCAGCATTTT. Protein: CASSLRTGTQPQHF. The full variable domain, its missing parts supplied by reference TRBV3-1 and TRBJ1-5, is DTAVSQTPKYLVTQMGNDKSIKCEQNLGHDTMYWYKQDSKKFLKIMFSYNNKELIINETVPNRFSPKSPDKAHLNLHINSLELGDSAVYFCASSLRTGTQPQHFGDGTRLSIL.

This clonotype was seen a few times. This chain uses TRBV6-2 or TRBV6-3 with TRBJ2-1, with TRBD1 matching over 7 bases. The ends lost 7 bases at V and 3 bases at J; junction bases unmatched: 12. This CDR3 is built from 16 residues. Germline CDR1 reads MNHEY; CDR2 reads SVGEGT. Written as DNA, the CDR3 is TGTGCCAGCAAAGGCAGTTGGACAGGCCTCTACAATGAGCAGTTCTTC. Encoded protein: CASKGSWTGLYNEQFF.

This clonotype has at least ten counts. The V and J genes are TRBV20-1 and TRBJ2-7, with TRBD1 identical over 8 bases. The CDR3 extends over 17 amino acids. The germline V gene encodes CDR1 DFQATT and CDR2 SNEGSKA (reference sequence). Trimming removed 0 bases from V and 4 bases from J; junction bases left unmatched: 14. The CDR3 region has the DNA TGCAGTGCTAGAGATAAACGGGCAGGGACAGGATTTTACGAGCAGTACTTC. Amino acids: CSARDKRAGTGFYEQYF.

This clonotype came up many times. The chain recombines TRBV3-1 with TRBJ2-4; 14 bases align to TRBD2. Germline V gene sequence: CDR1 LGHDT, CDR2 YNNKEL (reference sequence). V lost 0 bases to trimming and J lost 1 base; unmatched junction nucleotides: 11. The CDR3 totals 21 residues. CDR3 in DNA: TGTGCCAGCAGCCAAGATAGCACCGACGGGACTAGCGGGAGCGCCAAAAACATTCAGTACTTC. It is translated as CASSQDSTDGTSGSAKNIQYF.

This clonotype was detected a few times. The V call is TRBV7-6, the J call TRBJ2-5; D is perhaps TRBD1 (5 bases). V was shortened by 7 bases and J by 2 bases, with 11 bases between the two germline ends. CDR1 is SGHVS, CDR2 FNYEAQ, per germline. This CDR3 region has 13 residues. The CDR3: CASKGYRQETQYF. CDR3 DNA: TGTGCCAGCAAGGGGTACAGGCAAGAGACCCAGTACTTC.

This clonotype was picked up a small number of times. The chain has TRBV30 and TRBJ1-1, with 7 bases lining up with TRBD1. The V gene end was trimmed by 2 bases and the J gene end by 0 bases; junction bases not matched to a gene: 21. Germline V gene lookup returns CDR1 GTSNPN and CDR2 SVGIG (reference sequence). The CDR3 has 20 residues. The CDR3: CAWSPLREQGQELMNTEAFF. In nucleotides, the CDR3 is TGTGCCTGGAGTCCACTGAGGGAACAGGGGCAGGAGCTCATGAACACTGAAGCTTTCTTT.

The chain joins TRBV7-6 to TRBJ2-1; D uncertain. Germline CDR1 is SGHVS and CDR2 is FNYEAQ. V lost 2 bases and J lost 0, with 5 bases in between. The CDR3 extends over 14 amino acids. The CDR3 is CASSLLSSYNEQFF. In DNA, the CDR3 is TGTGCCAGCAGCTTACTTAGCTCCTACAATGAGCAGTTCTTC.

This clonotype was counted a single time. One base away lies a much larger clone, so this may be a sequencing read error. This chain joins TRBV10-3 and TRBJ1-1; 9 bases are shared with TRBD1. V gave up 5 bases and J gave up 7 bases; unmatched junction bases: 8. There are 14 residues in the CDR3. Germline V CDR1 and CDR2: ENHRY, SYGVKD. The CDR3 DNA sequence: TGTGCCATCAGTACATTGGACAGGGGCGTTGAAGCTTTCTTT. Protein product: CAISTLDRGVEAFF.

The chain joins TRBV6-5 to TRBJ2-7, with D possibly TRBD2 on 6 matching bases. The CDR3 sequence is 13 residues long. The V and J ends lost 0 bases and 6 bases respectively, with 9 bases between them. Looked up from germline, CDR1 is MNHEY and CDR2 is SVGAGI. The CDR3 coding sequence is TGTGCCAGCAGTTACTCGACCGGGGGCGAGCAGTACTTC. Amino acid sequence: CASSYSTGGEQYF.

Many counts were recorded for this clonotype. The rearrangement joins TRBV20-1 to TRBJ1-1; possible D gene TRBD1, 5 bases. Trimming took 5 bases from V and 0 from J, leaving 13 bases between them. CDR3 length equals 14 residues. Germline V gives CDR1 DFQATT, CDR2 SNEGSKA (reference sequence). CDR3 sequence (DNA): TGCAGTGCTCCAAAGACAGTTATGAACACTGAAGCTTTCTTT. Its translation is CSAPKTVMNTEAFF.

The chain joins TRBV11-3 to TRBJ2-4, with D tentatively TRBD1 or TRBD2 (7 bases each). The length of the CDR3 is 15 residues. V was trimmed by 4 bases and J by 6 bases, leaving 16 bases between them. Germline V gene data show CDR1 as SGHNT and CDR2 as YENEEA. CDR3 residues: CASSSSRGGGNIQYF. DNA for the CDR3: TGTGCCAGCAGCTCGAGCAGGGGGGGTGGAAACATTCAGTACTTC.

This clonotype was observed at least ten times. The chain is built from TRBV12-3 or TRBV12-4 and TRBJ2-1, with D possibly being TRBD2 (6 bases). The CDR3 totals 13 residues. V was shortened by 2 bases and J by 10 bases, with 12 bases between the two germline ends. In nucleotides, the CDR3 is TGTGCCAGCAGTTTATTACGGGACTCCGAGCAGTTCTTC. This encodes CASSLLRDSEQFF.

This chain links TRBV4-1 with TRBJ1-2, with D perhaps TRBD1 (5 bases). Germline CDR1 is MGHRA and CDR2 is YSYEKL. The CDR3 contains 13 residues. With 1 base removed from V and 8 bases from J, the gap between germline ends came to 11 bases. The CDR3 bases are TGCGCCAGCAGCCAAGGCGAAGGGGAAGGCTACACCTTC. It specifies CASSQGEGEGYTF.